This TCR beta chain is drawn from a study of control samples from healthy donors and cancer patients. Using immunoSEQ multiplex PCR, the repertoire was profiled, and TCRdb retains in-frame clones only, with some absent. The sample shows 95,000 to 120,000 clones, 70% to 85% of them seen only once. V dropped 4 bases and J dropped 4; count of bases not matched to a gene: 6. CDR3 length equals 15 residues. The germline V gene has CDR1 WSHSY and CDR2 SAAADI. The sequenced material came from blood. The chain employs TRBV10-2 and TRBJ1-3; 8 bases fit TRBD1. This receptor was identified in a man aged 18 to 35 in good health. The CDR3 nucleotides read TGCGCCAGCAGTGTGTCAGGGGGCCAAGGAAACACCATATATTTT. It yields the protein CASSVSGGQGNTIYF.